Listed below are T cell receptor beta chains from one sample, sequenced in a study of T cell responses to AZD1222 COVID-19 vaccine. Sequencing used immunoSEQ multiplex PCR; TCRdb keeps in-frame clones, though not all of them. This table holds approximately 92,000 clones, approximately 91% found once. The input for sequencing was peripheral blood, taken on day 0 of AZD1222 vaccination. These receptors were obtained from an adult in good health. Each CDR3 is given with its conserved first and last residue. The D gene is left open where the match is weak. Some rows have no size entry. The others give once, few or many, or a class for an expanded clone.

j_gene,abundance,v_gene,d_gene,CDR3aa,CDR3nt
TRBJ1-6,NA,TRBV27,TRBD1,CASGQGGSYNSPLHF,TGTGCCAGTGGACAGGGAGGGTCCTATAATTCACCCCTCCACTTT
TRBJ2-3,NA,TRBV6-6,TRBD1,CASSWGTGPTDTQYF,TGTGCCAGCAGTTGGGGGACAGGGCCCACAGATACGCAGTATTTT
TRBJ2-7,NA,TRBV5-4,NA,CASSQGRSSYEQYF,TGTGCCAGCAGCCAAGGACGGAGCTCCTACGAGCAGTACTTC
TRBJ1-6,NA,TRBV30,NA,CAWSVPGVFHLF,TGTGCCTGGAGTGTACCGGGGGTTTTCCACCTCTTT
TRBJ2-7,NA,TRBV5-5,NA,CASSFQGGYEQYF,TGTGCCAGCAGCTTCCAGGGGGGCTACGAGCAGTACTTC
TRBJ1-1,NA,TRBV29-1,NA,CSVEDTGNTEAFF,TGCAGCGTTGAAGATACCGGGAACACTGAAGCTTTCTTT
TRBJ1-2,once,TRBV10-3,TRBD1,CAISESTGGNGYTF,TGTGCCATCAGTGAGTCTACAGGGGGCAATGGCTACACCTTC
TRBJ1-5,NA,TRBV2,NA,CASSDLRGGNQPQHF,TGTGCCAGCAGTGATTTAAGGGGAGGCAATCAGCCCCAGCATTTT
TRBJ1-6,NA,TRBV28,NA,CASSSDSFNSPLHF,TGTGCCAGCAGTTCTGACAGCTTTAATTCACCCCTCCACTTT
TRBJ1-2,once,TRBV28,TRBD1,CASSRGGMKGYGYTF,TGTGCCAGCAGCCGAGGGGGCATGAAAGGGTATGGCTACACCTTC
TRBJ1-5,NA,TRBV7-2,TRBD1,CASSPGTGHNQPQHF,TGTGCCAGCAGCCCGGGGACAGGTCACAATCAGCCCCAGCATTTT
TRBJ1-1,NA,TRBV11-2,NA,CASSLGGTLLSFF,TGTGCCAGCAGCTTAGGGGGGACACTGCTCTCTTTCTTT
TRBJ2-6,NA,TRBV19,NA,CASSAPGPTSGANVLTF,TGTGCCAGTAGTGCACCGGGACCCACCTCTGGGGCCAACGTCCTGACTTTC
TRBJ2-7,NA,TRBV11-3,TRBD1,CASSLNGQGGEQYF,TGTGCCAGCAGCTTAAATGGACAGGGAGGCGAGCAGTACTTC
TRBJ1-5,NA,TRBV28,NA,CASSLGGQPQHF,TGTGCCAGCAGTTTAGGTGGTCAGCCCCAGCATTTT
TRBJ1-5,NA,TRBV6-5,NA,CASKEGPSQPQHF,TGTGCCAGCAAAGAGGGACCAAGCCAGCCCCAGCATTTT
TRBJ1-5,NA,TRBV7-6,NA,CASSFGAQGNQPQHF,TGTGCCAGCAGCTTCGGGGCCCAGGGCAATCAGCCCCAGCATTTT
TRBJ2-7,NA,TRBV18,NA,CASSATVVVYEQYF,TGTGCCAGCTCAGCGACAGTGGTGGTCTACGAGCAGTACTTC
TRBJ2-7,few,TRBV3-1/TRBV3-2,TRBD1,CASSQVAGTADEQYF,TGTGCCAGCAGCCAAGTCGCCGGGACAGCCGATGAGCAGTACTTC
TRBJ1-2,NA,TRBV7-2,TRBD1,CASSNRQGNGYTF,TGTGCCAGCAGCAACCGACAGGGGAACGGCTACACCTTC
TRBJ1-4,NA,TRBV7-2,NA,CASSFNRVTNEKLFF,TGTGCCAGCAGCTTCAACAGGGTTACTAATGAAAAACTGTTTTTT
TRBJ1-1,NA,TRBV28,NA,CASSPGGTNTEAFF,TGTGCCAGCAGTCCCGGGGGGACGAACACTGAAGCTTTCTTT
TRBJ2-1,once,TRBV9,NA,CASSSEGGTYNEQFF,TGTGCCAGCAGCTCAGAGGGGGGGACCTACAATGAGCAGTTCTTC
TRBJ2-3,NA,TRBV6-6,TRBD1,CASSQGADTQYF,TGTGCCAGCAGCCAGGGGGCGGATACGCAGTATTTT
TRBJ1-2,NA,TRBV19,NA,CASSIAGYGYTF,TGTGCCAGTAGTATAGCCGGTTATGGCTACACCTTC
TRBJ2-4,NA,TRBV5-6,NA,CASSPKVGGLRNIQYF,TGTGCCAGCAGCCCTAAGGTAGGCGGGCTCCGAAACATTCAGTACTTC
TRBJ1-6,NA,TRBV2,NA,CASSIREAYNSPLHF,TGTGCCAGCTCGATAAGGGAAGCTTATAATTCACCCCTCCACTTT
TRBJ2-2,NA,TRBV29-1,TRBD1,CSVRQGANTGELFF,TGCAGCGTAAGACAGGGGGCGAACACCGGGGAGCTGTTTTTT